This T cell receptor (beta chain) was sequenced for a study of cytomegalovirus exposure and HLA in healthy donors. Trimming left V 9 bases short and J 1 base short, with 14 bases between. Germline CDR1 reads SNHLY; CDR2 reads FYNNEI. This CDR3 has 14 amino acids. The repertoire was sequenced with immunoSEQ multiplex PCR; TCRdb's copy has only in-frame clones and lacks some. The sample consists of about 250,000 clones, 87% of them appearing once. The approximately 120-subject validation cohort, separate from the approximately 630-subject first cohort, included the donors. The chain has TRBV2 and TRBJ2-3; D possibly corresponds to TRBD2 (5 bases). Input material: PBMCs. This TCR came from a young man in good health and CMV-seropositive. The CDR3 nucleotides are TGTGCCAGTGAGTCGAGGGTCGGCACAGATACGCAGTATTTT. It specifies CASESRVGTDTQYF.